One and the same sample provided the 13 T cell receptor beta chains below, sequenced in a study of T cells after posttransplantation cyclophosphamide. Method: immunoSEQ multiplex PCR; TCRdb's copy keeps in-frame clones and lacks some. The repertoire holds 50,000 to 60,000 clones, with 90% to 95% as singletons. The sequenced sample consisted of PBMCs. Receptor source: a young woman in good health and a related stem cell transplant donor.

The chain carries TRBV18 and TRBJ2-7; D uncertain. CDR1 is KGHSH, CDR2 LQKENI, per germline. Trimming removed 5 bases from V and 4 bases from J, with 9 bases in between. This CDR3 has 12 amino acids. Here the CDR3 reads CASSVAQYEQYF. The CDR3 region has the DNA TGTGCCAGCTCAGTCGCACAGTACGAGCAGTACTTC.

V is TRBV18 and J is TRBJ1-2, with a possible D match to TRBD1 (6 bases). V was pared by 6 bases and J by 5 bases, with 16 bases between. The germline V gene encodes CDR1 KGHSH and CDR2 LQKENI. The CDR3 totals 14 residues. In DNA form, the CDR3 reads TGTGCCAGCTCGTTCCAAATAGGGGGTTATGGCTACACCTTC. This translates into CASSFQIGGYGYTF.

The gene calls are TRBV19 and TRBJ1-1, with TRBD1 as a possible D gene (5 bases). The CDR3 runs 13 residues. Germline V gives CDR1 LNHDA, CDR2 SQIVND (reference sequence). Trimming pared 6 bases from V and 6 bases from J, leaving 14 bases between. This CDR3 reads CASREQGVPEAFF. The CDR3 DNA sequence: TGTGCCAGTAGAGAGCAGGGCGTCCCTGAAGCTTTCTTT.

This clone was observed once. The rearrangement joins TRBV30 to TRBJ2-6; 8 bases map to TRBD2. V shed 1 base and J 0 bases; nucleotides not matched to a gene: 8. This CDR3 is built from 18 residues. The germline V gene has CDR1 GTSNPN and CDR2 SVGIG (reference sequence). CDR3 sequence: CAWSGNRGGISGANVLTF. CDR3 bases: TGTGCCTGGAGTGGCAATCGGGGGGGGATCTCTGGGGCCAACGTCCTGACTTTC.

J is TRBJ1-1 and V is TRBV7-2, with a weak D call TRBD1 (5 bases). V was clipped by 5 bases and J by 5 bases, with 15 bases between them. From germline, CDR1 is SGHTA and CDR2 FQGNSA. CDR3 length: 14 amino acids. CDR3 sequence (DNA): TGTGCCAGCAGCCTGGGACTTTCATCGACTGAAGCTTTCTTT. Its protein product is CASSLGLSSTEAFF.

This clone was observed once. This chain links TRBV28 with TRBJ2-7, with D maybe TRBD1 (5 bases). Germline CDR1 is MDHEN and CDR2 is SYDVKM. The CDR3 extends over 14 amino acids. Trimming removed 6 bases from V and 1 base from J, with 13 bases in between. The CDR3 DNA follows: TGTGCCAGCAGGACCACTGGACAATCCTACGAGCAGTACTTC. It specifies CASRTTGQSYEQYF.

The chain joins TRBV15 to TRBJ2-3, with 7 bases identical to TRBD1. This CDR3 contains 16 residues. Germline CDR1 reads LNHNV; CDR2 reads YYDKDF (reference sequence). J lost 0 bases, V lost 0 bases, and 3 bases had no gene match. The CDR3 loop reads CATSRDPGQSTDTQYF. CDR3 DNA sequence: TGTGCCACCAGCAGAGATCCGGGACAGAGCACAGATACGCAGTATTTT.

The rearrangement uses TRBV6-6 and TRBJ1-6, with D uncertain. The germline V gene encodes CDR1 MNHNY and CDR2 SVGAGI (reference sequence). Trimming took 0 bases from V and 10 from J, leaving 13 bases between them. The CDR3 spans 15 residues. In DNA form, the CDR3 reads TGTGCCAGCAGTTACTCGAGGAGGGAGGCGTCACCCCTCCACTTT. Translated: CASSYSRREASPLHF.

This sequence joins TRBV10-2 and TRBJ2-3; 15 nucleotides align to TRBD2. The CDR3 loop spans 16 amino acids. V was pared by 4 bases and J by 9 bases, with 8 bases of the junction left unmatched. Germline CDR1 WSHSY, CDR2 SAAADI. This CDR3 reads CASSGGLAGGGLTQYF. In DNA form, the CDR3 reads TGCGCCAGCAGTGGGGGACTAGCGGGGGGAGGGCTAACGCAGTATTTT.

Here the CDR3 DNA reads TGCGCCAGCACCGCGGGTTCACCTGGGGCCAACGTCCTGACTTTC. This gives the protein CASTAGSPGANVLTF. The V gene is TRBV5-1, the J gene TRBJ2-6; TRBD2 is a possible D gene (5 bases). The CDR3 length is 15 residues. V lost 6 bases, J lost 2 bases, and 12 bases lay in between. Germline V gene lookup returns CDR1 SGHRS and CDR2 YFSETQ.

This chain joins TRBV19 and TRBJ1-6; TRBD1 matches at 7 bases. Germline V gives CDR1 LNHDA, CDR2 SQIVND (reference sequence). J was trimmed by 0 bases and V by 4 bases; bases with no gene match: 3. The CDR3 has 16 amino acids. The CDR3 reads CASSTTGSSYNSPLHF. Written as DNA, the CDR3 is TGTGCCAGTAGTACGACAGGGAGCTCCTATAATTCACCCCTCCACTTT. The whole variable domain, filled in from reference TRBV19 and TRBJ1-6, reads DGGITQSPKYLFRKEGQNVTLSCEQNLNHDAMYWYRQDPGQGLRLIYYSQIVNDFQKGDIAEGYSVSREKKESFPLTVTSAQKNPTAFYLCASSTTGSSYNSPLHFGNGTRLTVT.

This sequence joins TRBV6-6 and TRBJ2-7; 7 bases align to TRBD1. The CDR3 loop spans 16 amino acids. The V and J ends lost 2 bases and 0 bases, in that order; junction bases with no gene match: 7. Germline CDR1 MNHNY, CDR2 SVGAGI (reference sequence). The CDR3 loop reads CASSYLGQVSSYEQYF. The CDR3, as DNA: TGTGCCAGCAGTTACCTTGGACAGGTGAGCTCCTACGAGCAGTACTTC.

The chain couples TRBV2 to TRBJ2-3, with 10 positions matching TRBD2. Germline V CDR1 and CDR2: SNHLY, FYNNEI. The CDR3 has 16 residues. V was clipped by 4 bases and J by 0 bases; unmatched bases: 4. The CDR3, as DNA: TGTGCCAGCAGTGTAGCGGGGGGAGCTAGCACAGATACGCAGTATTTT. Amino acid sequence: CASSVAGGASTDTQYF.